The rows below give T cell receptor beta chains drawn from one sample of a study of CD8 T cells in ankylosing spondylitis. One entry per CDR3 protein, called by TCRdb with MiXCR from the 5' RACE reads. The table lists just under 350,000 distinct CDR3 sequences, about 15% of them singletons, with around 0.99% in the top ten. The specimen sequenced was blood, either unsorted or a sorted T cell fraction (not recorded which). The origin of the receptors is a male donor with ankylosing spondylitis or in good health (not recorded which). CDR3s include the opening cysteine and the closing phenylalanine or tryptophan. The D gene is left open where the match is weak. Size is stated for part of the rows, as once, few or many counts, or as a class when the clone is expanded.

>NA|TRBJ2-1|TRBV5-1|few
TGCGCCAGCAGCTTGGCCGATGACAGAAACCTCAATGAGCAGTTCTTC
CASSLADDRNLNEQFF
>TRBD1|TRBJ1-5|TRBV25-1|few
TGTGCCAGCAGTGACAGGGGGGAGCTTGGTCCCCAGCATTTT
CASSDRGELGPQHF
>TRBD2|TRBJ2-1|TRBV20-1|NA
TGCAGTGCATCGGGGGGGCGCAATGAGCAGTTCTTC
CSASGGRNEQFF
>TRBD2|TRBJ2-1|TRBV29-1|NA
TGCAGCGACAGAAAAGGGACTAGCGGGGGCAATGAGCAGTTCTTC
CSDRKGTSGGNEQFF
>NA|TRBJ2-1|TRBV20-1|few
TGCAGTGCTAGAGTAGGGACTGGGGGTCGGGGCGAGCAGTTCTTC
CSARVGTGGRGEQFF
>NA|TRBJ2-5|TRBV4-1|few
TGCGCCAGCAGCCAAGTTGTGTCGGAGGGCTTAAGAGGCACCCAGTACTTC
CASSQVVSEGLRGTQYF
>NA|TRBJ2-1|TRBV7-7|NA
TGTGCCAGCAGCTTAAGGCGGTCCTCCTACAATGAGCAGTTCTTC
CASSLRRSSYNEQFF
>NA|TRBJ2-1|TRBV5-5|NA
TGTGCCAGCAGCTTGGCGCTAGTTTCCTACAATGAGCAGTTCTTC
CASSLALVSYNEQFF
>TRBD1|TRBJ1-4|TRBV12-3/TRBV12-4|few
TGTGCCAGCAGTAAGACAGGGATGGGAGAAAAACTGTTTTTT
CASSKTGMGEKLFF
>NA|TRBJ1-1|TRBV9|few
TGTGCCAGCAGCTTAACCCCGACGCTGAACACTGAAGCTTTCTTT
CASSLTPTLNTEAFF
>TRBD2|TRBJ2-2|TRBV6-1|few
TGTGCCAGCCTCCCCGCCGGGACTAGCGTCCACACCGGGGAGCTGTTTTTT
CASLPAGTSVHTGELFF
>NA|TRBJ1-1|TRBV6-5|NA
TGTGCCAGCAGTTACTCTCGACAGGTCTCAACTGAAGCTTTCTTT
CASSYSRQVSTEAFF
>TRBD1|TRBJ2-7|TRBV7-9|NA
TGTGCCAGCAGCTTAACCGGGACAGTCACCTACGAGCAGTACTTC
CASSLTGTVTYEQYF
>NA|TRBJ2-3|TRBV6-5|NA
TGTGCCAGCAGTTACTCTAGATCGGATACGCAGTATTTT
CASSYSRSDTQYF
>TRBD2|TRBJ2-3|TRBV20-1|few
TGCAGTGTAGCGGGAGCGAACACAGATACGCAGTATTTT
CSVAGANTDTQYF
>TRBD2|TRBJ2-2|TRBV4-2|many
TGTGCCAGCAGCCAAGAGACTAGCGGGAGCACCGGGGAGCTGTTTTTT
CASSQETSGSTGELFF
>NA|TRBJ2-1|TRBV12-5|few
TGTGCTAGTGGCTCCACAGGGGAGGCGCGGGGAAGGGGTGAGCAGTTCTTC
CASGSTGEARGRGEQFF
>TRBD2|TRBJ2-2|TRBV3-1|few
TGTGCCAGCAGTCCCCTAGCGGGGGGCGCTAATGGCGGGGAGCTGTTTTTT
CASSPLAGGANGGELFF
>TRBD1|TRBJ1-2|TRBV7-2|few
TGTGCCAGCAGCTTCAGGGGGGCTGGTGGCTACACCTTC
CASSFRGAGGYTF
>NA|TRBJ2-2|TRBV3-1|few
TGTGCCAGCAGCCGCTACCGGGACGCTACCGGGGAGCTGTTTTTT
CASSRYRDATGELFF
>NA|TRBJ1-1|TRBV12-3/TRBV12-4|many
TGTGCCAGCAGTTTATGGAGCCTACCGGTAGCTTTCTTT
CASSLWSLPVAFF
>NA|TRBJ2-7|TRBV2|few
TGTGCCAGCTTTAGGAGGACGGGTTCCTACGAGCAGTACTTC
CASFRRTGSYEQYF
>TRBD2|TRBJ2-1|TRBV15|NA
TGTGCCACCAGCAAATCGGGCGGGGGGTACAATGAGCAGTTCTTC
CATSKSGGGYNEQFF
>NA|TRBJ2-2|TRBV5-1|many
TGCGCCAGCAGCTTGGCGGGGGGCCAAACCGGGGAGCTGTTTTTT
CASSLAGGQTGELFF
>TRBD2|TRBJ2-7|TRBV20-1|few
TGCAGTGCTAGGGCTAGCGGGAGGGACCACGAGCAGTACTTC
CSARASGRDHEQYF
>NA|TRBJ2-3|TRBV12-3/TRBV12-4|many
TGTGCCAGCAGCAGGGACACCCGAGATACGCAGTATTTT
CASSRDTRDTQYF
>NA|TRBJ2-3|TRBV6-2/TRBV6-3|once
TGTGCCAGCAGTCCCCAGTGGAGCACAGATACGCAGTATTTT
CASSPQWSTDTQYF
>NA|TRBJ2-3|TRBV18|NA
TGTGCCAGCTCACCCACCTGGACGTCTAAAGGCACAGATACGCAGTATTTT
CASSPTWTSKGTDTQYF
>TRBD1|TRBJ2-1|TRBV12-3/TRBV12-4|few
TGTGCCACCCGACAGGGAACCAGCTCCTACAATGAGCAGTTCTTC
CATRQGTSSYNEQFF
>NA|TRBJ2-3|TRBV11-1|few
TGTGCCAGCAGCTTCTTTCTAAACACTGGAGATACGCAGTATTTT
CASSFFLNTGDTQYF
>NA|TRBJ2-7|TRBV7-2|few
TGTGCCAGCAGCCCGGACGGGATATGGGAGCAGTACTTC
CASSPDGIWEQYF
>TRBD2|TRBJ2-5|TRBV4-1|NA
TGCGCCAGCAGCCAAGTGATAGCGGGAGTTGAGACCCAGTACTTC
CASSQVIAGVETQYF
>NA|TRBJ1-2|TRBV12-3/TRBV12-4|few
TGTGCCAGCAGTTCCCCCCCGGGGAGCTACACCTTC
CASSSPPGSYTF
>NA|TRBJ2-5|TRBV9|many
TGTGCCAGCAGCGTAGATAGGGGGCAAGAGACCCAGTACTTC
CASSVDRGQETQYF
>NA|TRBJ1-1|TRBV29-1|few
TGCAGCGTGGGGACATTAATGAACACTGAAGCTTTCTTT
CSVGTLMNTEAFF
>TRBD2|TRBJ2-2|TRBV4-2|NA
TGTGCCAGCAGGGCGGGAGCGAGTACCGGGGAGCTGTTTTTT
CASRAGASTGELFF
>NA|TRBJ1-1|TRBV29-1|many
TGCAGCGTCAGGGTGGCGGGGACTGAAGCTTTCTTT
CSVRVAGTEAFF
>NA|TRBJ1-6|TRBV12-3/TRBV12-4|many
TGTGCCAGCAGTCCAGGGATTAATTCACCCCTCCACTTT
CASSPGINSPLHF
>NA|TRBJ2-2|TRBV27|few
TGTGCCAGCAGTGGACGGTCAGTGAACACCGGGGAGCTGTTTTTT
CASSGRSVNTGELFF
>NA|TRBJ1-1|TRBV6-2/TRBV6-3|NA
TGTGCCAGCAAAGGCCGGGGGACTGAAGCTTTCTTT
CASKGRGTEAFF
>NA|TRBJ2-3|TRBV11-2|many
TGTGCCAGCAGCTTAGACCGGAAGGATACGCAGTATTTT
CASSLDRKDTQYF
>TRBD1|TRBJ1-6|TRBV12-5|NA
TGTGCTAGTGGGATGACATGGGACAGTTTGACGAATTCACCCCTCCACTTT
CASGMTWDSLTNSPLHF
>TRBD2|TRBJ2-1|TRBV25-1|NA
TGTGCCAGCACCTTTGGCGGGGGACTAGCGGGAGGGCCCGTTGAGCAGTTCTTC
CASTFGGGLAGGPVEQFF
>TRBD1|TRBJ2-1|TRBV6-1|few
TGTGCCAGCATTAAGCTCGGGACAGGGAATGAGCAGTTCTTC
CASIKLGTGNEQFF
>TRBD1|TRBJ1-1|TRBV3-1|NA
TGTGCCAGCAGCCCCGGGACAGTAGAAGATCCAGAAGCTTTCTTT
CASSPGTVEDPEAFF
>NA|TRBJ2-3|TRBV5-1|many
TGCGCCAGCCGACCCCCAGGGACAGATACGCAGTATTTT
CASRPPGTDTQYF
>NA|TRBJ2-5|TRBV12-3/TRBV12-4|NA
TGTGCCAGCAGCCTTGGCTACGTAGGAGAAGAGACCCAGTACTTC
CASSLGYVGEETQYF
>TRBD2|TRBJ2-1|TRBV5-1|few
TGCGCCAGCAGCTTGGACAGCGGGAGGAATGAGCAGTTCTTC
CASSLDSGRNEQFF
>NA|TRBJ1-2|TRBV10-2|many
TGCGCCAGCAGTGATTTTTCAGGCTACACCTTC
CASSDFSGYTF